The clone carrying this T cell receptor beta chain was picked up many times. No antigen is known for it. The data stem from a study of T cells in Graves' hyperthyroidism and ophthalmopathy. Study-wide points: Clonotypes that were expanded in thyroid above 0.001 mostly appeared in blood too.

From RNA transcripts, TCR beta CDR3 regions were amplified. TCR CDR3 underwent first-round RT-PCR with the HTBI primer set. TCRdb fed the multiplex PCR reads into MiXCR, producing one record per CDR3 protein. The sample contains approximately 560,000 distinct CDR3 sequences, around a sixth of which appear only once. The definition of stable Graves' hyperthyroidism was no ophthalmopathy progression within 18 months. Exclusion of patients followed from uncontrolled infection, other autoimmune disease, pregnancy or lactation. The PBMCs were sourced from fresh peripheral blood (10 ml). The germline gives CDR1 SNHLY, CDR2 FYNNEI. The CDR3 totals 13 residues. The ends were cut back, 3 bases at V and 7 bases at J, with 13 bases in the middle.

This clonotype was sampled from a woman in her 30s with Graves' hyperthyroidism. Sequencing was carried out using blood. The chain joins TRBV2 to TRBJ2-7, with D perhaps TRBD2 (5 bases). CDR3 region: CASSDNGGGEQYF. The CDR3 coding sequence is TGTGCCAGCAGTGACAACGGCGGCGGGGAGCAGTACTTC.